This TCR beta chain was sequenced during a study of OX40 agonist ivuxolimab in advanced cancers. Study-level points and caveats: Among the least clonally expanded were partial responders at 0.1-3.0 mg/kg. At 0.1 to 3.0 mg/kg, clonal expansion of CD4+ and CD8+ blood T cells had occurred by week 6.

Assay: immunoSEQ multiplex PCR; the TCRdb copy retains only in-frame clones and omits some. Among about 70,000 clones, 82% were seen once, and the ten largest hold around 6.7%. Comments on this clone: The antigen remains unidentified.

Patients who had autoimmune disease history or got systemic immunosuppression were left out. Samples of blood were obtained at baseline, on cycle 4 day 1, and on cycle 7 day 1. The input for sequencing was CD4+ or CD8+ T cells sorted from blood, taken in a trial of the OX40 agonist ivuxolimab. This TCR was sampled from an adult with an advanced solid tumor such as melanoma, head and neck, liver or kidney cancer.

In DNA form, the CDR3 reads TGTGCCAGCAGTTGGTGGCCTCGGACAGGGAATAATTCACCCCTCCACTTT. It encodes CASSWWPRTGNNSPLHF. The rearrangement uses TRBV27 and TRBJ1-6, with 8 bases that match TRBD1. Trimming at V came to 4 bases and at J to 5 bases, leaving 10 bases not matched to a gene. The CDR3 covers 17 residues. The germline V gene has CDR1 MNHEY and CDR2 SMNVEV (reference sequence).